The clone carrying this T cell receptor beta chain was seen repeatedly, ten times or more. The controls, all healthy individuals, were blood bank volunteers in Maryland, USA. With 4 bases removed from V and 6 bases from J, the gap between germline ends came to 9 bases. The V gene's germline CDR1 is SGDLS and CDR2 YYNGEE. The CDR3 sequence is 12 residues long. This entry comes from a study of neurological immune-mediated disorders. TCRdb recomputed calls from the 5' RACE reads with MiXCR, one row per CDR3 protein. This sample has about 14,000 distinct CDR3 sequences, with about 10% found just once. Source material: PBMCs. This receptor was taken from a woman aged 40 to 55 in good health. The chain joins TRBV9 to TRBJ2-3; D could derive from TRBD1 or TRBD2 (6 bases each). CDR3 amino acids: CASSSGADTQYF. The CDR3 DNA follows: TGTGCCAGCAGCTCGGGGGCGGATACGCAGTATTTT.